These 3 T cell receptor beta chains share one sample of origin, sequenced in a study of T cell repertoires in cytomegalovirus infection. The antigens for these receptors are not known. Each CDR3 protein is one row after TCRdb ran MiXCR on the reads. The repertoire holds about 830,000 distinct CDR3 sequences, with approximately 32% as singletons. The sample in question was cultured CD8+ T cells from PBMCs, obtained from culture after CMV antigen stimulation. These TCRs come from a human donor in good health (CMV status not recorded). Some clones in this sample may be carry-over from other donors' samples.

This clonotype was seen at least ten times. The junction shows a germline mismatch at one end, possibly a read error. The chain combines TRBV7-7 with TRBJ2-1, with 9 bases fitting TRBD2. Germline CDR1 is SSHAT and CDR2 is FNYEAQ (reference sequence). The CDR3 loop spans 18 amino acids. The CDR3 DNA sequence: TGTGCTAGCAGCTTAGGGGGTCGGAGCGGGGGGCGGAACAATGAGCAGTTCTTC. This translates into CASSLGGRSGGRNNEQFF.

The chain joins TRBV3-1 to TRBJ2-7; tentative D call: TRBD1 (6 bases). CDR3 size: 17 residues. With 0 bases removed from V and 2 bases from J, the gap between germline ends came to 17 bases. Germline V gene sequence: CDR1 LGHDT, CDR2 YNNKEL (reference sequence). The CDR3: CASSQESGGHLPYEQYF. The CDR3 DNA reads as TGTGCCAGCAGCCAAGAAAGTGGGGGACACCTACCCTACGAGCAGTACTTC.

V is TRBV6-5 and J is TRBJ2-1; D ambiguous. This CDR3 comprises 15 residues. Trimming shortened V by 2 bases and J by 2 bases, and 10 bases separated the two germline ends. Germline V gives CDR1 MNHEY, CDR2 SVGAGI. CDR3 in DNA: TGTGCCAGCAGTTACCCACGGGCGGCCTACAATGAGCAGTTCTTC. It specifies CASSYPRAAYNEQFF.